The 7 T cell receptor beta chains in this list originate from one sample, sequenced in a study of identical twins. TCRdb re-analysed the 5' RACE reads in MiXCR, keeping a single row per CDR3 protein. This repertoire shows approximately 250,000 distinct CDR3 sequences, 5% to 7% found once; its top ten account for about 14%. This same sample was also part of a study on T cells expressing NK-cell markers.

Sequenced input: CD8+ T cells sorted from blood. These receptors were collected from a woman between 18 and 30 years old in good health.

This clonotype came up a few times. This rearrangement joins TRBV21-1 to TRBJ2-7; the D call of TRBD2 is as the table states it, not checked on the DNA. TRBV21-1 is annotated as a pseudogene. The CDR3 covers 16 residues. The CDR3, as DNA: TGTGCCAGCCTTGTTGAGGGGACTAGCTTACTATACGAGCAGTACTTC. The encoded protein is CASLVEGTSLLYEQYF.

The rearrangement joins TRBV5-1 to TRBJ2-7; no clear D. The CDR3 has 14 amino acids. Germline V gene data show CDR1 as SGHRS and CDR2 as YFSETQ. V lost 2 bases and J lost 0, with 9 bases in between. In nucleotides, the CDR3 is TGCGCCAGCAGCTTTTTTAGGAGCTCCTACGAGCAGTACTTC. Its translation is CASSFFRSSYEQYF. Full variable domain (rest looked up from reference TRBV5-1 and TRBJ2-7): KAGVTQTPRYLIKTRGQQVTLSCSPISGHRSVSWYQQTPGQGLQFLFEYFSETQRNKGNFPGRFSGRQFSNSRSEMNVSTLELGDSALYLCASSFFRSSYEQYFGPGTRLTVT.

This clonotype was recorded many times. The junction departs from the called germline gene at one end, perhaps through a read error. This chain uses TRBV20-1 with TRBJ2-1, with 11 bases matching TRBD2. The CDR3 sequence is 12 residues long. Germline V lookup: CDR1 DFQATT, CDR2 SNEGSKA (reference sequence). CDR3 coding DNA: TGTGCGAGTGGGACTAGCGGTAATGAGCAGTTCTTC. Amino acid sequence: CASGTSGNEQFF.

This clonotype was picked up a small number of times. The V call is TRBV7-2, the J call TRBJ1-5; the D is unclear. CDR3 length: 13 amino acids. Looked up from germline, CDR1 is SGHTA and CDR2 is FQGNSA. V was cut by 0 bases and J by 7 bases, with 7 bases left in between. The CDR3 nucleotides are TGTGCCAGCAGCTTAGCAGGTTTGCAGCCCCAGCATTTT. This gives the protein CASSLAGLQPQHF.

V is TRBV12-3 or TRBV12-4 and J is TRBJ1-1, with D perhaps TRBD1 (5 bases). This CDR3 is built from 15 residues. V was shortened by 4 bases and J by 0 bases, with 12 bases between the two germline ends. The CDR3 nucleotides are TGTGCCAGCAGTTCAACCCAGGGTTTGAACACTGAAGCTTTCTTT. As protein: CASSSTQGLNTEAFF.

As regards this clonotype: At one of its ends the junction is not consistent with the germline gene, which may arise from a read error. The V and J genes are TRBV6-1 and TRBJ1-2, with 8 positions matching TRBD1. The CDR3 extends over 12 amino acids. Per germline, CDR1 MNHNS and CDR2 SASEGT. DNA for the CDR3: TGTGCCAGCAGTCCCGGGACAGGTGCCCTAGACTTC. It translates to CASSPGTGALDF.

This clonotype appeared many times. The CDR3 protein is CASSPVSNYGYTF. The CDR3 DNA follows: TGTGCCAGCAGTCCTGTCTCTAACTATGGCTACACCTTC. V usage is TRBV27 and J usage is TRBJ1-2; D is ambiguous. The CDR3 is 13 residues long. V was cut by 5 bases and J by 0 bases, with 7 bases left in between. The V gene's germline CDR1 is MNHEY and CDR2 SMNVEV (reference sequence).